A single sample is the source of the 18 T cell receptor beta chains below, sequenced in a study of blood T cell repertoires in COVID-19. Some clones are missing from TCRdb's copy, which holds only in-frame ones; the method was immunoSEQ multiplex PCR. Of about 140,000 clones listed, about 86% are singletons. Sequencing was done on a sample of peripheral blood. These receptors were collected from a human donor in a cohort sampled during active COVID-19.

The gene calls are TRBV24-1 and TRBJ2-7, with a tentative D call TRBD1 (6 bases). Germline assignment: CDR1 KGHDR and CDR2 SFDVKD. The CDR3 extends over 12 amino acids. The V gene lost 7 bases and the J gene lost 4 bases, with 10 bases spanning the gap. The CDR3 nucleotides are TGTGCCACCAGCAGCAGGGGTTACGAGCAGTACTTC. Its protein is CATSSRGYEQYF.

The rearrangement links TRBV5-4 to TRBJ1-1, with D perhaps TRBD1 (5 bases). The CDR3 contains 14 residues. Germline V gives CDR1 SGHNT, CDR2 YYREEE (reference sequence). The V gene lost 4 bases and the J gene lost 4 bases, with 14 bases spanning the gap. In nucleotides, the CDR3 is TGTGCCAGCAGCCCTCGCGGGGGGTCCACTGAAGCTTTCTTT. It specifies CASSPRGGSTEAFF. Variable domain in full (rest from reference TRBV5-4 and TRBJ1-1): ETGVTQSPTHLIKTRGQQVTLRCSSQSGHNTVSWYQQALGQGPQFIFQYYREEENGRGNFPPRFSGLQFPNYSSELNVNALELDDSALYLCASSPRGGSTEAFFGQGTRLTVV.

The chain couples TRBV7-2 to TRBJ2-5; D may be TRBD1 (6 bases). V was pared by 4 bases and J by 6 bases, with 15 bases between. Germline CDR1 and CDR2: SGHTA and FQGNSA. This CDR3 comprises 14 residues. The CDR3 bases are TGTGCCAGCAGCTCGTCGCAGGGGTTGAAGACCCAGTACTTC. This codes for CASSSSQGLKTQYF.

This clone has only a few counts. The rearrangement uses TRBV19 and TRBJ1-2; 7 nucleotides agree with TRBD1. CDR1 and CDR2 (germline): LNHDA, SQIVND (reference sequence). The junction had 2 bases not matched to a gene; V was cut back by 6 bases and J by 4 bases. The CDR3 length is 12 residues. CDR3 amino acids: CASSRTGYGYTF. In DNA form, the CDR3 reads TGTGCCAGTAGCCGGACAGGCTATGGCTACACCTTC. Drawing the rest from reference TRBV19 and TRBJ1-2, the complete variable domain is DGGITQSPKYLFRKEGQNVTLSCEQNLNHDAMYWYRQDPGQGLRLIYYSQIVNDFQKGDIAEGYSVSREKKESFPLTVTSAQKNPTAFYLCASSRTGYGYTFGSGTRLTVV.

J is TRBJ2-7 and V is TRBV28, with D unresolved. V lost 6 bases, J lost 5 bases, and 11 bases lay in between. This CDR3 is built from 12 residues. CDR1 MDHEN and CDR2 SYDVKM come from the germline V gene. The CDR3 nucleotides are TGTGCCAGCAGCAACTATGGTGACGAGCAGTACTTC. Translating gives CASSNYGDEQYF.

The chain links TRBV6-2 or TRBV6-3 to TRBJ2-7; TRBD1 might be the D (6 bases). The CDR3 spans 14 residues. CDR1 and CDR2 from the germline V gene are MNHEY and SVGEGT. V was shortened by 6 bases and J by 0 bases, with 12 bases between the two germline ends. DNA for the CDR3: TGTGCCAGCAGCTCGACAGGACCCTCCTACGAGCAGTACTTC. Translating it yields CASSSTGPSYEQYF.

The J gene is TRBJ1-2, the V gene TRBV28; a weak D match, TRBD1 (6 bases). V was clipped by 2 bases and J by 8 bases, with 12 bases between them. From germline, CDR1 is MDHEN and CDR2 SYDVKM. The CDR3 runs to 13 residues. CDR3 in DNA: TGTGCCAGCAGTTTACGGGGGGCTAGAGGCTACACCTTC. Translated: CASSLRGARGYTF.

This chain joins TRBV6-2 or TRBV6-3 and TRBJ1-5; no definite D call. This CDR3 has 16 residues. The V end was cut by 6 bases, the J end by 7 bases, with 22 bases between. Germline CDR1 MNHEY, CDR2 SVGEGT. CDR3 loop: CASSDIGWRSWQPQHF. CDR3 DNA sequence: TGTGCCAGCAGCGATATAGGATGGAGGTCATGGCAGCCCCAGCATTTT.

This rearrangement joins TRBV9 to TRBJ1-2; the match to TRBD1 covers 7 bases. Germline V lookup: CDR1 SGDLS, CDR2 YYNGEE. The V segment lost 4 bases and the J segment 3 bases; nucleotides outside the gene matches: 12. This CDR3 spans 16 amino acids. The CDR3 DNA follows: TGTGCCAGCAGCCCTAGGCAGGGGGAGTGGGACTATGGCTACACCTTC. Translating it yields CASSPRQGEWDYGYTF.

The V call is TRBV19, the J call TRBJ2-3; unclear D gene. V lost 6 bases and J lost 1, with 14 bases in between. Germline V gene data show CDR1 as LNHDA and CDR2 as SQIVND (reference sequence). This CDR3 contains 15 residues. CDR3 coding DNA: TGTGCCAGTAGCTACGCGGATCGCCGCACAGATACGCAGTATTTT. Its protein product is CASSYADRRTDTQYF.

CDR3 amino acids: CASSQGNLVGRNGYTF. The CDR3 DNA is TGTGCCAGCAGCCAAGGGAATTTGGTGGGGCGGAATGGCTACACCTTC. This chain links TRBV14 with TRBJ1-2; tentative D call: TRBD1 (5 bases). In germline, CDR1 is SGHDN, CDR2 FVKESK. The CDR3 consists of 16 residues. Trimming stripped 1 base from V and 6 bases from J, with 18 bases between.

The chain is built from TRBV18 and TRBJ2-5, with TRBD2 identical over 10 bases. After removal of 6 bases from V and 3 bases from J, the junction contained 4 bases not matched to a gene. Germline CDR1 and CDR2: KGHSH and LQKENI. This CDR3 contains 14 residues. This chain's CDR3 is CASSSAGGKETQYF. The CDR3 DNA reads TGTGCCAGCTCCTCAGCGGGAGGGAAAGAGACCCAGTACTTC.

The chain recombines TRBV7-2 with TRBJ1-6; TRBD1 might be the D (6 bases). The germline V gene encodes CDR1 SGHTA and CDR2 FQGNSA. The CDR3 has 15 residues. V was shortened by 5 bases and J by 4 bases, with 12 bases between the two germline ends. CDR3 region: CASSLTGQYNSPLHF. In DNA, the CDR3 is TGTGCCAGCAGCCTAACCGGACAGTATAATTCACCCCTCCACTTT.

This clone was recorded only once. The gene calls are TRBV27 and TRBJ2-5, with D possibly being TRBD1 (8 bases). CDR3 length equals 15 residues. V lost 6 bases to trimming and J lost 4 bases, with 18 bases between them. CDR1 is MNHEY, CDR2 SMNVEV, per germline (reference sequence). The CDR3 DNA follows: TGTGCCAGCAGCCAACGACAGGGGAGGGGAGAGACCCAGTACTTC. This sequence encodes CASSQRQGRGETQYF.

To note about this clone: Other DNA sequences in this sample translate to the same CDR3. The chain carries TRBV29-1 and TRBJ2-7, with 9 bases matching TRBD1. The V gene's germline CDR1 is SQVTM and CDR2 ANQGSEA. This CDR3 comprises 14 residues. Trimming took 4 bases from V and 1 from J; bases not matched to a gene: 5. The CDR3 here is CSVGGQGDSYEQYF. CDR3 DNA: TGCAGCGTTGGGGGACAGGGTGATTCCTACGAGCAGTACTTC.

This chain's CDR3 is CASSVARPGGGYTF. CDR3 DNA sequence: TGTGCCAGCAGCGTAGCTAGGCCAGGAGGGGGCTACACCTTC. The chain employs TRBV9 and TRBJ1-2; D is unclear. Deletions cut 0 bases from V and 8 bases from J, with 14 bases between. This CDR3 has 14 residues. CDR1 and CDR2 from the germline V gene are SGDLS and YYNGEE.

The V call is TRBV6-2 or TRBV6-3, the J call TRBJ2-7; TRBD2 aligns across 7 bases. The CDR3 has 15 residues. Germline lookup yields CDR1 MNHEY and CDR2 SVGEGT. Trimming took 0 bases from V and 5 from J; bases not matched to a gene: 7. DNA for the CDR3: TGTGCCAGCAGTTACTCGGCGGGAGAGGAAGACGAGCAGTACTTC. It is translated as CASSYSAGEEDEQYF.

The V and J genes are TRBV10-3 and TRBJ2-7; 8 nucleotides match TRBD2. The CDR3 spans 18 residues. Germline V lookup: CDR1 ENHRY, CDR2 SYGVKD. V shed 3 bases, J shed 0 bases, and the junction held 13 bases outside the gene matches. In DNA, the CDR3 is TGTGCCATCAGTGATTTAAAGTGGGAGCGGGAGTACTCCTACGAGCAGTACTTC. The encoded protein is CAISDLKWEREYSYEQYF.